The rows below give T cell receptor beta chains drawn from one sample of a study of blood T cell repertoires in COVID-19. The protocol was immunoSEQ multiplex PCR, while the TCRdb copy is restricted to in-frame clones and leaves out a portion. This sample has approximately 80,000 clones, with roughly three quarters found just once. Sequenced material: peripheral blood. The receptors stem from a man between 65 and 85 years old with active or convalescent COVID-19. CDR3s include the opening cysteine and the closing phenylalanine or tryptophan. The D gene is left open where the match is weak. Rows may omit the clone size; those that give it use once, few, many or a size class.

cdr3_nt cdr3_aa j_call clone_size d_call v_call
TGTGCCAGCAGCTTGGCCACAGGGGGCAACACCATATATTTT CASSLATGGNTIYF TRBJ1-3 NA TRBD1 TRBV5-4
TGTGCCAGCAGCCTCCAGCAGGGACAGCCCTTGGGAGGCTACACCTTC CASSLQQGQPLGGYTF TRBJ1-2 once TRBD1 TRBV5-4
TGTGCCAGCAGTGACTCGCAAAGGGGCCAGCAGTACTTC CASSDSQRGQQYF TRBJ2-7 NA NA TRBV25-1
TGTGCCAGCAGCCAAGAGTGGACAAAAAAAAACATTCAGTACTTC CASSQEWTKKNIQYF TRBJ2-4 NA NA TRBV4-2
TGTGCCAGTAAGCCCCGAGACGACAGGGACCACTACGAGCAGTACTTC CASKPRDDRDHYEQYF TRBJ2-7 NA TRBD1 TRBV2
TGTGCCAGCAGTTTAGGTTTCAGGACCGGGGAGCTGTTTTTT CASSLGFRTGELFF TRBJ2-2 NA NA TRBV27
TGTGCCAGCAGTGTATCGAACACTGAAGCTTTCTTT CASSVSNTEAFF TRBJ1-1 NA NA TRBV11-2
TGTGCCAGTAGTATAGATCCGGGGGTAGGCAATCAGCCCCAGCATTTT CASSIDPGVGNQPQHF TRBJ1-5 NA NA TRBV19
TGCGCCAGCAGCTTCGGGAGCTATGGCTACACCTTC CASSFGSYGYTF TRBJ1-2 few NA TRBV5-1
TGTGCCAGCCGGGCCAGGTTTATTCCGGGACAGATTAATGAAAAACTGTTTTTT CASRARFIPGQINEKLFF TRBJ1-4 NA TRBD1 TRBV28
TGTGCCACCAGGGGCACCGCCTACGAGCAGTACTTC CATRGTAYEQYF TRBJ2-7 NA NA TRBV27
TGCGCCAGCAGCTTGGCCGGGGGAGACGGTCAGCCCCAGCATTTT CASSLAGGDGQPQHF TRBJ1-5 few NA TRBV5-1
TGTGCCAGCAGCTTACAAGGGACAGAGAACTATGGCTACACCTTC CASSLQGTENYGYTF TRBJ1-2 few TRBD1 TRBV11-2
TGTGCCAGCAGGCCGCTCCGGGACAGGGCGGAAAAACTGTTTTTT CASRPLRDRAEKLFF TRBJ1-4 NA NA TRBV21-1
TGTGCCAGCATAACGGGTGCCACCGGGGAGCTGTTTTTT CASITGATGELFF TRBJ2-2 few NA TRBV6-6
TGCAGCGTTGTGAAGGAGTCCAATCAGCCCCAGCATTTT CSVVKESNQPQHF TRBJ1-5 few NA TRBV29-1
TGTGCCAGCAGCCCCCCTAGGAGCGGGGTGGCAGATACGCAGTATTTT CASSPPRSGVADTQYF TRBJ2-3 once TRBD2 TRBV4-2
TGTGCCAGCAGCAACCGGACAGACCGAAACTATGGCTACACCTTC CASSNRTDRNYGYTF TRBJ1-2 NA NA TRBV7-2
TGTGCCAGCAGTGGGACTACAGATACGCAGTATTTT CASSGTTDTQYF TRBJ2-3 NA NA TRBV25-1
TGCGCCAGCAGTGATTTCCAGGGCGGAAACGAGCAGTACTTC CASSDFQGGNEQYF TRBJ2-7 NA NA TRBV10-2
TGTGCCAGCGATTTGAGTGGTCAGCCCCAGCATTTT CASDLSGQPQHF TRBJ1-5 NA NA TRBV2
TGTGCCAGCTCACGGGCCAGGGATTACACTGAAGCTTTCTTT CASSRARDYTEAFF TRBJ1-1 NA NA TRBV18
TGTGCCAGCAGCTTAGCGCAGGGGTTTGACTATGGCTACACCTTC CASSLAQGFDYGYTF TRBJ1-2 many NA TRBV7-9
TGTGCCAGCAGTTTAATGGCAGGCTATGGCTACACCTTC CASSLMAGYGYTF TRBJ1-2 NA NA TRBV28
TGTGCCAGCAGTTTATCCAGGCCGGTGTTGGGGCAGTTCTTC CASSLSRPVLGQFF TRBJ2-1 NA NA TRBV28
TGTGCCAGCAGCCAAGAACCCGCGTGGGAGGGGGTCGGCAATCAGCCCCAGCATTTT CASSQEPAWEGVGNQPQHF TRBJ1-5 NA NA TRBV3-1/TRBV3-2
TGTGCCTGGAGTGTCCCCACAGAACGGTACGGGGAGCTGTTTTTT CAWSVPTERYGELFF TRBJ2-2 medium-sized NA TRBV30
TGTGCCAGCAGCCCCGGAAGGGACAGAGCTCAGCCCCAGCATTTT CASSPGRDRAQPQHF TRBJ1-5 NA TRBD1 TRBV7-7
TGTGCCAGCAGCCAAGGGGGCAGGGGGAGAACCGGGGAGCTGTTTTTT CASSQGGRGRTGELFF TRBJ2-2 few TRBD1 TRBV3-1/TRBV3-2
TGTGCCAGCAGCTTGAACCGGGGGGGCCGCACAGATACGCAGTATTTT CASSLNRGGRTDTQYF TRBJ2-3 NA TRBD2 TRBV5-4
TGTGCCAGCAGTCGCGGGGGGCCAATGATAGATACGCAGTATTTT CASSRGGPMIDTQYF TRBJ2-3 NA TRBD2 TRBV27
TGTGCCACCAGCAGCCCAAATCAGCCCCAGCATTTT CATSSPNQPQHF TRBJ1-5 NA NA TRBV15
TGTGCCAGCAGCCCTAGGAGTACGAGCTACGAGCAGTACTTC CASSPRSTSYEQYF TRBJ2-7 NA NA TRBV9
TGTGCCAGCTCACCTGGACAGGGGCTCTCCTACGAGCAGTACTTC CASSPGQGLSYEQYF TRBJ2-7 NA TRBD1 TRBV18
TGTGCCAGCACCCTACGACAGCCATCCTATGGCTACACCTTC CASTLRQPSYGYTF TRBJ1-2 NA NA TRBV7-2
TGTGCCGCCGGGGGACCCTTTACAGTCTATGGCTACACCTTC CAAGGPFTVYGYTF TRBJ1-2 NA NA TRBV6-5
TGTGCTAGTGCCCCAGGACTGATGAATCAGCCCCAGCATTTT CASAPGLMNQPQHF TRBJ1-5 NA NA TRBV12-5
TGTGCCAGCCTGGGAGGCTACACCATATATTTT CASLGGYTIYF TRBJ1-3 once NA TRBV6-5
TGTGCCAGCAGCGTAGATCGGAGCACTGAAGCTTTCTTT CASSVDRSTEAFF TRBJ1-1 few NA TRBV9
TGTGCCAGCAGCGGGACTAGCGGCAGGTACGAGCAGTACTTC CASSGTSGRYEQYF TRBJ2-7 NA TRBD2 TRBV2
TGTGCCAGCAGTTCATCCGGGACAGGGGTTTTGTCAGCTTTCTTT CASSSSGTGVLSAFF TRBJ1-1 once TRBD1 TRBV28
TGTGCCAGCAGCGTAGATCGGACAAATTCACCCCTCCACTTT CASSVDRTNSPLHF TRBJ1-6 NA NA TRBV9
TGTGCCAGCTCACCAGGACAGAGTAACACTGAAGCTTTCTTT CASSPGQSNTEAFF TRBJ1-1 once NA TRBV18
TGCGCCAGCAGCCAACGTATGGTCCAGGGATATAACTATGGCTACACCTTC CASSQRMVQGYNYGYTF TRBJ1-2 once NA TRBV4-1
TGTGCCAGCAGTGAATTTGGGGGACAGGGATTTGTACTGTTTTTT CASSEFGGQGFVLFF TRBJ1-4 NA TRBD1 TRBV6-1
TGTGCCAGCAGTCCGAAATCGTGGCAGGCCAACTCTGGAAACACCATATATTTT CASSPKSWQANSGNTIYF TRBJ1-3 NA NA TRBV28
TGTGCCAGCAGCGGGCTTTTGGGTGGCTACACCTTC CASSGLLGGYTF TRBJ1-2 NA NA TRBV21-1
TGTGCCAGCAGCCGGCTGAGCGGGGGGGCAGATACGCAGTATTTT CASSRLSGGADTQYF TRBJ2-3 once TRBD2 TRBV7-9
TGTGCCAGCACGGGAGAGGGGCATCCCCAGCATTTT CASTGEGHPQHF TRBJ1-5 NA NA TRBV2
TGTGCCAGCAGCCAGACTAGCGGGGGGGCCGGGAGAGAGACCCAGTACTTC CASSQTSGGAGRETQYF TRBJ2-5 NA TRBD2 TRBV28
TGTGCCAGCAGCGCGATCACAGGGGGCGGAGGAGAAAAACTGTTTTTT CASSAITGGGGEKLFF TRBJ1-4 NA TRBD1 TRBV9
TGTGCCCGCAGGGATTGGAACACCGGGGAGCTGTTTTTT CARRDWNTGELFF TRBJ2-2 NA NA TRBV30
TGTGCCAGCAGTGAGGAGACAGGCTATAATTCACCCCTCCACTTT CASSEETGYNSPLHF TRBJ1-6 once NA TRBV25-1
TGTGCCAGCCGGGACAGGGAAATGGCCGGGGAGCTGTTTTTT CASRDREMAGELFF TRBJ2-2 NA TRBD1 TRBV2
TGCAGCGTCGGGACACTCTACACTGAAGCTTTCTTT CSVGTLYTEAFF TRBJ1-1 NA NA TRBV29-1
TGTGCCAGCAGGGTCGGGGGGCGGACTGAAGCTTTCTTT CASRVGGRTEAFF TRBJ1-1 NA NA TRBV2